A selection of T cell receptor beta chains follows, all from one sample in a study of cytotoxic CD8 clonotypes in ibrutinib-treated CLL. The assay was immunoSEQ multiplex PCR, and TCRdb's table has in-frame clones only and misses some. The table shows around 200,000 clones, with roughly 73% occurring only once. The sequencing here drew on PBMCs, taken after 12 months of ibrutinib treatment. Source of these receptors: a human donor with chronic lymphocytic leukemia. The CDR3 runs from the conserved cysteine through the conserved F or W. The order of the fields is J gene, clone size, D gene, V gene, CDR3 protein, CDR3 DNA. A D gene is named only where the DNA matches it firmly. The size field is filled for only some rows; it gives once, few, many or a size class.

J: TRBJ2-5
size: .
D: .
V: TRBV5-1
CDR3: CASSLAPSEETQYF
DNA: TGCGCCAGCAGCTTGGCCCCCTCTGAAGAGACCCAGTACTTC

J: TRBJ2-3
size: .
D: .
V: TRBV6-1
CDR3: CAATLGLGSSDTQYF
DNA: TGTGCCGCCACTTTAGGGTTGGGTAGTTCAGATACGCAGTATTTT

J: TRBJ2-2
size: .
D: TRBD1
V: TRBV10-2
CDR3: CASSEATGADTGELFF
DNA: TGCGCCAGCAGTGAGGCTACAGGGGCGGACACCGGGGAGCTGTTTTTT

J: TRBJ2-7
size: .
D: .
V: TRBV2
CDR3: CASSEVGRSYEQYF
DNA: TGTGCCAGCAGTGAAGTCGGAAGGTCTTACGAGCAGTACTTC

J: TRBJ2-7
size: .
D: TRBD1
V: TRBV30
CDR3: CAWSTPRDRGLYEQYF
DNA: TGTGCCTGGAGTACCCCACGGGACAGGGGGCTGTACGAGCAGTACTTC

J: TRBJ2-7
size: .
D: .
V: TRBV11-2
CDR3: CASSLGPRVYEQYF
DNA: TGTGCCAGCAGCTTAGGTCCCAGGGTCTACGAGCAGTACTTC

J: TRBJ1-1
size: once
D: .
V: TRBV5-1
CDR3: CASSLARGAVNTEAFF
DNA: TGCGCCAGCAGCTTGGCCCGGGGGGCTGTGAACACTGAAGCTTTCTTT

J: TRBJ2-5
size: .
D: TRBD1
V: TRBV5-1
CDR3: CASSVGTGPQETQYF
DNA: TGCGCCAGCAGCGTAGGGACAGGCCCCCAAGAGACCCAGTACTTC

J: TRBJ2-5
size: .
D: .
V: TRBV6-5
CDR3: CASSYGPGETQYF
DNA: TGTGCCAGCAGTTATGGGCCCGGGGAGACCCAGTACTTC

J: TRBJ2-1
size: .
D: TRBD1
V: TRBV28
CDR3: CASSQTTGVSHEQFF
DNA: TGTGCCAGCAGCCAGACGACAGGGGTCTCCCATGAGCAGTTCTTC

J: TRBJ1-5
size: .
D: TRBD1
V: TRBV2
CDR3: CASSLSGTALYSNQPQHF
DNA: TGTGCCAGCAGCCTATCCGGGACAGCTCTCTATAGCAATCAGCCCCAGCATTTT

J: TRBJ2-7
size: .
D: TRBD1
V: TRBV5-1
CDR3: CASSLGTGGSFDEQYF
DNA: TGCGCCAGCAGCTTGGGGACAGGGGGCTCATTCGACGAGCAGTACTTC

J: TRBJ2-7
size: .
D: TRBD1
V: TRBV6-5
CDR3: CASSYSGQRYEQYF
DNA: TGTGCCAGCAGTTACTCGGGACAGCGGTACGAGCAGTACTTC

J: TRBJ1-1
size: few
D: .
V: TRBV9
CDR3: CASSRYGYPNTEAFF
DNA: TGTGCCAGCAGCCGTTACGGGTACCCGAACACTGAAGCTTTCTTT

J: TRBJ2-7
size: once
D: TRBD1
V: TRBV10-2
CDR3: CASSSGLQGGEQYF
DNA: TGCGCCAGCAGCTCCGGCCTACAGGGGGGCGAGCAGTACTTC

J: TRBJ1-1
size: .
D: TRBD1
V: TRBV19
CDR3: CASRGQGLGTEAFF
DNA: TGTGCCAGTAGGGGACAGGGCCTTGGCACTGAAGCTTTCTTT

J: TRBJ2-7
size: .
D: TRBD2
V: TRBV28
CDR3: CASSFMVGGPYEQYF
DNA: TGTGCCAGCAGCTTCATGGTGGGAGGGCCCTACGAGCAGTACTTC

J: TRBJ1-1
size: .
D: .
V: TRBV28
CDR3: CASSLRDIEAFF
DNA: TGTGCCAGCAGTTTGAGGGACATTGAAGCTTTCTTT

J: TRBJ1-6
size: .
D: .
V: TRBV7-2
CDR3: CASSLEYIGGNSPLHF
DNA: TGTGCCAGCAGCTTGGAATACATAGGGGGGAATTCACCCCTCCACTTT

J: TRBJ2-1
size: .
D: .
V: TRBV7-2
CDR3: CASSLTGYNEQFF
DNA: TGTGCCAGCAGCTTGACGGGCTACAATGAGCAGTTCTTC

J: TRBJ2-5
size: .
D: .
V: TRBV5-1
CDR3: CASSSNPLETQYF
DNA: TGCGCCAGCAGCTCCAACCCCTTAGAGACCCAGTACTTC

J: TRBJ2-7
size: .
D: .
V: TRBV7-3
CDR3: CASSLMSGGGYEQYF
DNA: TGTGCCAGCAGCTTAATGTCCGGGGGAGGCTACGAGCAGTACTTC

J: TRBJ2-3
size: .
D: .
V: TRBV9
CDR3: CASSVGVNTDTQYF
DNA: TGTGCCAGCAGCGTAGGGGTTAACACAGATACGCAGTATTTT

J: TRBJ2-7
size: few
D: .
V: TRBV5-6
CDR3: CASSFGQGRYEQYF
DNA: TGTGCCAGCAGCTTTGGGCAGGGGAGGTACGAGCAGTACTTC

J: TRBJ2-7
size: once
D: .
V: TRBV4-1
CDR3: CASSQETAWNEQYF
DNA: TGCGCCAGCAGCCAAGAAACGGCCTGGAACGAGCAGTACTTC

J: TRBJ1-3
size: .
D: TRBD1
V: TRBV6-1
CDR3: CASKLGQGGRDTIYF
DNA: TGTGCCAGCAAACTGGGACAGGGAGGTAGAGACACCATATATTTT

J: TRBJ1-6
size: .
D: TRBD1
V: TRBV30
CDR3: CAWSGPGTGWNSPLHF
DNA: TGTGCCTGGAGTGGCCCCGGGACAGGGTGGAATTCACCCCTCCACTTT

J: TRBJ2-1
size: .
D: TRBD2
V: TRBV2
CDR3: CASSDASGTTRGVF
DNA: TGTGCCAGCAGTGACGCTAGCGGGACTACCCGTGGCGTCTTC

J: TRBJ2-7
size: .
D: TRBD2
V: TRBV4-1
CDR3: CASSHNRDYAYEQYF
DNA: TGCGCCAGCAGCCACAACCGGGACTACGCTTACGAGCAGTACTTC

J: TRBJ1-1
size: .
D: .
V: TRBV2
CDR3: CASTAWQEAFF
DNA: TGTGCCAGCACTGCTTGGCAGGAAGCTTTCTTT

J: TRBJ1-5
size: few
D: .
V: TRBV7-9
CDR3: CASSLGQGVDQPQHF
DNA: TGTGCCAGCAGCTTAGGCCAGGGAGTGGATCAGCCCCAGCATTTT

J: TRBJ1-5
size: few
D: .
V: TRBV19
CDR3: CASSLAYGANQPQHF
DNA: TGTGCCAGTAGCCTCGCTTATGGAGCCAATCAGCCCCAGCATTTT

J: TRBJ2-7
size: .
D: .
V: TRBV10-3
CDR3: CAIQGASLSYEQYF
DNA: TGTGCCATCCAAGGGGCAAGTCTCTCCTACGAGCAGTACTTC

J: TRBJ1-1
size: .
D: TRBD1
V: TRBV7-9
CDR3: CASTDTNSGQQAFF
DNA: TGTGCCAGCACTGACACGAACTCGGGACAGCAAGCTTTCTTT

J: TRBJ2-1
size: .
D: .
V: TRBV9
CDR3: CASSGLPLHNEQFF
DNA: TGTGCCAGCAGTGGCCTCCCTCTACACAATGAGCAGTTCTTC

J: TRBJ2-7
size: .
D: .
V: TRBV5-6
CDR3: CASSWGAGPGGEQYF
DNA: TGTGCCAGCAGCTGGGGGGCCGGACCAGGTGGCGAGCAGTACTTC

J: TRBJ2-7
size: .
D: TRBD2
V: TRBV2
CDR3: CASSLGLAGVNEQYF
DNA: TGTGCCAGCAGTTTAGGACTAGCGGGAGTCAACGAGCAGTACTTC

J: TRBJ1-2
size: .
D: TRBD1
V: TRBV2
CDR3: CASSGLLTGGYTF
DNA: TGTGCCAGCAGTGGCCTCCTGACAGGGGGCTACACCTTC

J: TRBJ2-1
size: .
D: TRBD2
V: TRBV29-1
CDR3: CSVGTSGGSRDEQFF
DNA: TGCAGCGTGGGGACTAGCGGGGGGAGTAGGGATGAGCAGTTCTTC

J: TRBJ2-5
size: .
D: .
V: TRBV9
CDR3: CASSGDGAQETQYF
DNA: TGTGCCAGCAGCGGAGACGGGGCTCAAGAGACCCAGTACTTC

J: TRBJ2-1
size: .
D: TRBD1
V: TRBV19
CDR3: CASSMGDRVEQFF
DNA: TGTGCCAGTAGTATGGGGGACAGGGTGGAGCAGTTCTTC